This T cell receptor (beta chain) was identified during a study of cytomegalovirus exposure and HLA in healthy donors. For the study at large: Around 87 million unique TCRs, all from HLA-typed donors, were included in an early release of the data.

Whole-study findings and limits: Diagnosis of cytomegalovirus status made by the classifier reportedly showed high specificity and sensitivity.

On this clone itself: Its specificity is unknown.

Germline V CDR1 and CDR2: LNHDA, SQIVND (reference sequence). Trimming took 5 bases from V and 4 from J, leaving 8 bases between them. This CDR3 comprises 12 residues. The study ran its PCR with 60 Vbeta and 13 Jbeta primers. The method was immunoSEQ multiplex PCR; TCRdb's version includes in-frame clones alone and lacks a portion of them. The specimen's table records 75,000 to 95,000 clones. The rearrangement uses TRBV19 and TRBJ1-2; no reliable D call. The sequence came from a woman aged 60-70 years in good health and CMV-seronegative. Sequenced material: PBMCs. The CDR3 sequence is CASSQEPYGYTF. The CDR3 region has the DNA TGTGCCAGTAGTCAGGAACCCTATGGCTACACCTTC. Filled out from reference TRBV19 and TRBJ1-2, the complete variable domain reads DGGITQSPKYLFRKEGQNVTLSCEQNLNHDAMYWYRQDPGQGLRLIYYSQIVNDFQKGDIAEGYSVSREKKESFPLTVTSAQKNPTAFYLCASSQEPYGYTFGSGTRLTVV.